These T cell receptor beta chains were read from a single sample in a study of blood T cell repertoires in COVID-19. Sequencing used immunoSEQ multiplex PCR; TCRdb keeps in-frame clones, though not all of them. The sample holds tens of thousands of clones, 80% seen once. Sequencing was done on a sample of peripheral blood. These receptors were taken from a woman in her 70s with acute or convalescent COVID-19. Both conserved end residues are part of each CDR3. Fields, in order: D gene, J gene, V gene, clone size, CDR3 DNA, CDR3 protein. D genes are given only for firm matches. For some rows the clone size is stated as once, few or many, or as a class when expanded; others skip it.

D gene: TRBD1; J gene: TRBJ2-7; V gene: TRBV6-5; clone size: .; CDR3 DNA: TGTGCCAGCAGTCGGGAACAGGGGTGGAACGAGCAGTACTTC; CDR3 protein: CASSREQGWNEQYF
D gene: .; J gene: TRBJ2-3; V gene: TRBV6-5; clone size: once; CDR3 DNA: TGTGCCCTCGGTCGGAGCACAGATACGCAGTATTTT; CDR3 protein: CALGRSTDTQYF
D gene: .; J gene: TRBJ1-1; V gene: TRBV5-1; clone size: .; CDR3 DNA: TGCGCCAGCAGCTTGGACAGGCCCACTGAAGCTTTCTTT; CDR3 protein: CASSLDRPTEAFF
D gene: TRBD2; J gene: TRBJ2-3; V gene: TRBV27; clone size: .; CDR3 DNA: TGTGCCAGCAGTCCGGGACTAGCGGGGATCGTAGATACGCAGTATTTT; CDR3 protein: CASSPGLAGIVDTQYF
D gene: .; J gene: TRBJ1-4; V gene: TRBV6-1; clone size: .; CDR3 DNA: TGTGCCAGCAGTGAAAGTTTCGGTTCTACTGAAAAACTGTTTTTT; CDR3 protein: CASSESFGSTEKLFF
D gene: .; J gene: TRBJ1-2; V gene: TRBV5-6; clone size: few; CDR3 DNA: TGTGCCAGCAGCGCCCTGGGGGGAGCAGGCTACACCTTC; CDR3 protein: CASSALGGAGYTF
D gene: TRBD2; J gene: TRBJ2-1; V gene: TRBV5-1; clone size: .; CDR3 DNA: TGCGCCAGCAGCTCCACTAGCGGGGGGGCACTAGTCAATGAGCAGTTCTTC; CDR3 protein: CASSSTSGGALVNEQFF
D gene: .; J gene: TRBJ2-3; V gene: TRBV6-5; clone size: few; CDR3 DNA: TGTGCCAGCAGTTACTCGGGACTCTTAGATACGCAGTATTTT; CDR3 protein: CASSYSGLLDTQYF
D gene: TRBD1; J gene: TRBJ1-2; V gene: TRBV7-7; clone size: .; CDR3 DNA: TGTGCCACCACAGTTCCGGGACAGGGTAACTATGGCTACACCTTC; CDR3 protein: CATTVPGQGNYGYTF
D gene: TRBD1; J gene: TRBJ2-2; V gene: TRBV24-1; clone size: .; CDR3 DNA: TGTGCCACCAGTTCAGGGGGCGGGACCGGGGAGCTGTTTTTT; CDR3 protein: CATSSGGGTGELFF
D gene: .; J gene: TRBJ2-1; V gene: TRBV24-1; clone size: .; CDR3 DNA: TGTGCCACCAGTAAACCAGGGGACGGGGCTGACAATGAGCAGTTCTTC; CDR3 protein: CATSKPGDGADNEQFF
D gene: .; J gene: TRBJ1-2; V gene: TRBV6-1; clone size: .; CDR3 DNA: TGTGCCAGCAGTGAAACAATGGTATCGGGGGGCTACACCTTC; CDR3 protein: CASSETMVSGGYTF
D gene: TRBD2; J gene: TRBJ2-3; V gene: TRBV4-3; clone size: few; CDR3 DNA: TGCGCCAGCAGCCCTCAGCGGGGGAGCACAGATACGCAGTATTTT; CDR3 protein: CASSPQRGSTDTQYF
D gene: .; J gene: TRBJ1-6; V gene: TRBV6-6; clone size: .; CDR3 DNA: TGTGCCAGCAGCCGATCGGGCCGGGAACACAATTCACCCCTCCACTTT; CDR3 protein: CASSRSGREHNSPLHF
D gene: .; J gene: TRBJ2-1; V gene: TRBV12-5; clone size: .; CDR3 DNA: TGTGCTAGTGGTTTGAGCCTACCAGGGAATGAGCAGTTCTTC; CDR3 protein: CASGLSLPGNEQFF
D gene: .; J gene: TRBJ1-2; V gene: TRBV13; clone size: few; CDR3 DNA: TGTGCCAGCAGCTTCGGGCGGGGGGTCAACTATGGCTACACCTTC; CDR3 protein: CASSFGRGVNYGYTF
D gene: TRBD1; J gene: TRBJ1-3; V gene: TRBV5-6; clone size: .; CDR3 DNA: TGTGCCAGCAGCTTGCAGGGGGCTCCAGTAAACACCATATATTTT; CDR3 protein: CASSLQGAPVNTIYF
D gene: TRBD2; J gene: TRBJ2-5; V gene: TRBV7-9; clone size: .; CDR3 DNA: TGTGCCAGCAGCTTATCCACTAGCGGGAGCCAAGAGACCCAGTACTTC; CDR3 protein: CASSLSTSGSQETQYF
D gene: .; J gene: TRBJ2-1; V gene: TRBV19; clone size: .; CDR3 DNA: TGTGCCGGGGGCCCTGGGCATGAGCAGTTCTTC; CDR3 protein: CAGGPGHEQFF
D gene: TRBD1; J gene: TRBJ1-2; V gene: TRBV19; clone size: .; CDR3 DNA: TGTGCCAGTAGCGACAGGGGGCGCACCTATGGCTACACCTTC; CDR3 protein: CASSDRGRTYGYTF
D gene: .; J gene: TRBJ1-2; V gene: TRBV19; clone size: few; CDR3 DNA: TGTGCCAGTAGTATTGGTTTCAGGAATCCAGATGGCTACACCTTC; CDR3 protein: CASSIGFRNPDGYTF
D gene: .; J gene: TRBJ2-2; V gene: TRBV12-3/TRBV12-4; clone size: .; CDR3 DNA: TGTGCCAGCAGTTTAGGGACACCGTTGTTTTTT; CDR3 protein: CASSLGTPLFF
D gene: .; J gene: TRBJ1-1; V gene: TRBV12-5; clone size: .; CDR3 DNA: TGTGCTAGTGCCTTGAACACGGGCACTGAAGCTTTCTTT; CDR3 protein: CASALNTGTEAFF
D gene: TRBD1; J gene: TRBJ1-6; V gene: TRBV9; clone size: .; CDR3 DNA: TGTGCCAGCAGCGCCGGGACAGGGGATTCACCCCTCCACTTT; CDR3 protein: CASSAGTGDSPLHF
D gene: TRBD1; J gene: TRBJ1-5; V gene: TRBV6-5; clone size: .; CDR3 DNA: TGTGCCAGCAGTTACCTACAGGGGGAGGGCAATCAGCCCCAGCATTTT; CDR3 protein: CASSYLQGEGNQPQHF
D gene: TRBD1; J gene: TRBJ1-2; V gene: TRBV4-3; clone size: .; CDR3 DNA: TGCGCCAGCAGCCCGGACAGGGCTAACTATGGCTACACCTTC; CDR3 protein: CASSPDRANYGYTF
D gene: TRBD2; J gene: TRBJ2-5; V gene: TRBV9; clone size: few; CDR3 DNA: TGTGCCAGCAGCCCCCGCGGGGGACTTCAAGAGACCCAGTACTTC; CDR3 protein: CASSPRGGLQETQYF
D gene: TRBD1; J gene: TRBJ2-5; V gene: TRBV6-4; clone size: few; CDR3 DNA: TGTGCCAGCAGCAGGACAGGAGCTGAGGGGGAGACCCAGTACTTC; CDR3 protein: CASSRTGAEGETQYF
D gene: .; J gene: TRBJ1-6; V gene: TRBV9; clone size: .; CDR3 DNA: TGTGCCAGCAGCGTACAGAATAATTCACCCCTCCACTTT; CDR3 protein: CASSVQNNSPLHF
D gene: .; J gene: TRBJ1-1; V gene: TRBV19; clone size: .; CDR3 DNA: TGTGCCAGTAGCGGGGGGGTTGGTCCCTGGGCTTTCTTT; CDR3 protein: CASSGGVGPWAFF
D gene: TRBD1; J gene: TRBJ2-7; V gene: TRBV6-5; clone size: .; CDR3 DNA: TGTGCCAGCAGAGGGACAGGGGAAGGCGAGCAGTACTTC; CDR3 protein: CASRGTGEGEQYF
D gene: TRBD1; J gene: TRBJ1-1; V gene: TRBV9; clone size: .; CDR3 DNA: TGTGCCAGCAGCGTAGATGAAGGGGGCGCCTTTGAAGCTTTCTTT; CDR3 protein: CASSVDEGGAFEAFF
D gene: .; J gene: TRBJ1-2; V gene: TRBV4-3; clone size: .; CDR3 DNA: TGCGCCAGCAGCCAAGATCTAAGGGGTAGCTACACCTTC; CDR3 protein: CASSQDLRGSYTF
D gene: .; J gene: TRBJ1-4; V gene: TRBV6-5; clone size: .; CDR3 DNA: TGTGCCAGCAGTAAAACTAGGGCTAATGAAAAACTGTTTTTT; CDR3 protein: CASSKTRANEKLFF
D gene: TRBD1; J gene: TRBJ1-2; V gene: TRBV7-2; clone size: .; CDR3 DNA: TGTGCCAGCAGCCCAGGACAGGGGGGCTATGGCTACACCTTC; CDR3 protein: CASSPGQGGYGYTF
D gene: .; J gene: TRBJ2-4; V gene: TRBV5-1; clone size: .; CDR3 DNA: TGCGCCAGCAGCTTTACATACGCGACAGAAGCCAAAAACATTCAGTACTTC; CDR3 protein: CASSFTYATEAKNIQYF
D gene: TRBD2; J gene: TRBJ2-3; V gene: TRBV4-2; clone size: .; CDR3 DNA: TGTGCCAGCAGCCAAAATGGCCCGGGGGGACCCACAGATACGCAGTATTTT; CDR3 protein: CASSQNGPGGPTDTQYF
D gene: .; J gene: TRBJ1-1; V gene: TRBV6-6; clone size: .; CDR3 DNA: TGTGCCAGCAGTTACTCGGCAGGGGCGAGGACTGAAGCTTTCTTT; CDR3 protein: CASSYSAGARTEAFF
D gene: TRBD2; J gene: TRBJ2-5; V gene: TRBV5-1; clone size: .; CDR3 DNA: TGCGCCAGCAGCGTGACTAGCGGGGGGGCGGTAAAGACCCAGTACTTC; CDR3 protein: CASSVTSGGAVKTQYF
D gene: TRBD1; J gene: TRBJ1-1; V gene: TRBV5-1; clone size: .; CDR3 DNA: TGCGCCAGCAGCTTTGGTGACAGGGACAACACTGAAGCTTTCTTT; CDR3 protein: CASSFGDRDNTEAFF
D gene: .; J gene: TRBJ1-3; V gene: TRBV10-3; clone size: .; CDR3 DNA: TGTGCCATCAGTGGTGGGCTCTCTGGAAACACCATATATTTT; CDR3 protein: CAISGGLSGNTIYF
D gene: TRBD1; J gene: TRBJ2-2; V gene: TRBV5-1; clone size: .; CDR3 DNA: TGCGCCAGCAGCTTCGGGACAGCCGGGGAGCTGTTTTTT; CDR3 protein: CASSFGTAGELFF
D gene: .; J gene: TRBJ1-3; V gene: TRBV6-5; clone size: .; CDR3 DNA: TGTGCCAGCAGTTACGACAGCTCTGGAAACACCATATATTTT; CDR3 protein: CASSYDSSGNTIYF
D gene: TRBD1; J gene: TRBJ2-5; V gene: TRBV4-1; clone size: .; CDR3 DNA: TGCGCCAGCAGCCCCGCAGGGGGCGAGACCCAGTACTTC; CDR3 protein: CASSPAGGETQYF
D gene: .; J gene: TRBJ1-2; V gene: TRBV7-9; clone size: .; CDR3 DNA: TGTGCCAGCAGCCCTACGCGGGGGAGCGGTGGCTACACCTTC; CDR3 protein: CASSPTRGSGGYTF
D gene: .; J gene: TRBJ2-3; V gene: TRBV9; clone size: .; CDR3 DNA: TGTGCCAGCAGCGTGGGCGGGGGCGCAGATACGCAGTATTTT; CDR3 protein: CASSVGGGADTQYF
D gene: TRBD1; J gene: TRBJ1-1; V gene: TRBV18; clone size: .; CDR3 DNA: TGTGCCAGCTCACCACAGGGACAGGGCAGTTTCTCTGAAGCTTTCTTT; CDR3 protein: CASSPQGQGSFSEAFF
D gene: TRBD2; J gene: TRBJ2-1; V gene: TRBV2; clone size: .; CDR3 DNA: TGTGCCAGCAGTGACGCGGGGGGCTACTACAATGAGCAGTTCTTC; CDR3 protein: CASSDAGGYYNEQFF
D gene: TRBD2; J gene: TRBJ2-5; V gene: TRBV6-6; clone size: .; CDR3 DNA: TGTGCCAGCAGGCTGGGGGGGGAAGAGACCCAGTACTTC; CDR3 protein: CASRLGGEETQYF
D gene: TRBD1; J gene: TRBJ2-7; V gene: TRBV6-2/TRBV6-3; clone size: .; CDR3 DNA: TGTGCCAGCAGTCCGGACAGGGTCTCCTACGAGCAGTACTTC; CDR3 protein: CASSPDRVSYEQYF
D gene: TRBD2; J gene: TRBJ2-3; V gene: TRBV11-3; clone size: .; CDR3 DNA: TGTGCCAGCAGCTTTGGACTAGCGGGGGACACAGATACGCAGTATTTT; CDR3 protein: CASSFGLAGDTDTQYF
D gene: .; J gene: TRBJ2-5; V gene: TRBV9; clone size: .; CDR3 DNA: TGTGCCAGCAGCGTAGGGGCGATGGGTCCAGAGACCCAGTACTTC; CDR3 protein: CASSVGAMGPETQYF
D gene: TRBD1; J gene: TRBJ1-1; V gene: TRBV5-8; clone size: few; CDR3 DNA: TGTGCCAGCAGCATTTTAGGACAGGGCCCTATGAACACTGAAGCTTTCTTT; CDR3 protein: CASSILGQGPMNTEAFF
D gene: TRBD1; J gene: TRBJ1-5; V gene: TRBV19; clone size: .; CDR3 DNA: TGTGCCAGTAGTACGGGACAGGGGGGCAATCAGCCCCAGCATTTT; CDR3 protein: CASSTGQGGNQPQHF
D gene: .; J gene: TRBJ2-7; V gene: TRBV4-2; clone size: .; CDR3 DNA: TGTGCCAGCAGCCAAGGGACTGGGTACTACGAGCAGTACTTC; CDR3 protein: CASSQGTGYYEQYF
D gene: .; J gene: TRBJ1-5; V gene: TRBV5-1; clone size: few; CDR3 DNA: TGCGCCAGCAGCTACGCAGGGCTTGGCAATCAGCCCCAGCATTTT; CDR3 protein: CASSYAGLGNQPQHF
D gene: .; J gene: TRBJ2-6; V gene: TRBV6-1; clone size: once; CDR3 DNA: TGTGCCAGCAGTGACAGGGCTGGGGCCAACGTCCTGACTTTC; CDR3 protein: CASSDRAGANVLTF
D gene: TRBD1; J gene: TRBJ1-6; V gene: TRBV5-8; clone size: .; CDR3 DNA: TGTGCCAGCAGTCGAGACAGGGCTCTTAGTAATTCACCCCTCCACTTT; CDR3 protein: CASSRDRALSNSPLHF
D gene: .; J gene: TRBJ1-4; V gene: TRBV18; clone size: .; CDR3 DNA: TGTGCCAGCTCACCACAGGGGGATCGGGAAAAACTGTTTTTT; CDR3 protein: CASSPQGDREKLFF
D gene: TRBD1; J gene: TRBJ1-3; V gene: TRBV13; clone size: .; CDR3 DNA: TGTGCCAGCAGCTCGGGACAGGGCTCTGGAAACACCATATATTTT; CDR3 protein: CASSSGQGSGNTIYF